This T cell receptor beta chain came from a study of blood T cells in healthy people across ages. For this clonotype: Its antigen is not known.

Study findings and constraints: From one million sequenced T cells, diversity estimates were lower bounds. Higher diversity and more naive CD4+ cells were features of long-lived donors, compared to aged donors.

The CDR3 extends over 15 amino acids. CDR1 is MNHNY, CDR2 SVGAGI, per germline (reference sequence). The V and J ends lost 5 bases and 14 bases, in that order; junction bases with no gene match: 10. A second PCR, run for roughly 7 to 12 cycles, used a sample-barcoded 5' primer plus a J-beta primer mix. Each cDNA molecule was tagged by a template-switch adaptor with 12 random nucleotides. TCRdb ran MiXCR on the 5' RACE reads and lists one entry per CDR3 protein. Of about 900,000 distinct CDR3 sequences listed, less than 80% were seen once; the top ten hold about 30%. This receptor was taken from a man between 25 and 39 years old in good health. Sample: blood. The chain is built from TRBV6-6 and TRBJ2-1; TRBD2 agrees at 15 bases. CDR3 sequence (DNA): TGTGCCAGCAGTGGAGTGGGACTAGCGGGGGGCTTTAAGTTCTTC. This codes for CASSGVGLAGGFKFF.